Presented here are 5 T cell receptor beta chains from one specimen sequenced in a study of blood T cells in healthy people across ages. The second PCR ran about 6 to 12 cycles with a sample-barcoded 5' primer and J-beta primers. TCRdb fed the 5' RACE reads into MiXCR, producing one record per CDR3 protein. The sample holds hundreds of thousands of distinct CDR3 sequences, under 65% seen once. Material: blood. These receptors were obtained from a woman aged 80 or over in good health.

In DNA, the CDR3 is TGCAGTGCTTACCTAGCGGGGAAGGACAATGAGCAGTTCTTC. Translating it yields CSAYLAGKDNEQFF. This chain joins TRBV20-1 and TRBJ2-1, with 9 positions matching TRBD2. The CDR3 totals 14 residues. J was trimmed by 5 bases and V by 5 bases; bases with no gene match: 7. Germline loops: CDR1 DFQATT, CDR2 SNEGSKA (reference sequence).

This clonotype showed up many times. This chain links TRBV12-3 or TRBV12-4 with TRBJ2-1, with TRBD2 matching 8 bases. V shed 4 bases, J shed 0 bases, and the junction held 5 bases outside the gene matches. This CDR3 comprises 16 residues. Here the CDR3 DNA reads TGTGCCAGCAGTTCGTCCGGGACTAGCTCCTACAATGAGCAGTTCTTC. Its protein product is CASSSSGTSSYNEQFF.

This clonotype showed up many times. The chain links TRBV10-3 to TRBJ2-7; 9 bases map to TRBD1. The germline V gene has CDR1 ENHRY and CDR2 SYGVKD. CDR3 length: 13 residues. The V segment lost 8 bases and the J segment 3 bases; nucleotides outside the gene matches: 5. CDR3 loop: CAISGTGYYEQYF. CDR3 nucleotides: TGTGCCATCTCCGGGACAGGGTACTACGAGCAGTACTTC.

The V gene is TRBV4-3, the J gene TRBJ2-3, with D unclear. Germline V gives CDR1 LGHNA, CDR2 YSLEER. Trimming took off 0 bases at V and 10 bases at J, with 11 bases between the two ends. CDR3 length: 13 residues. The CDR3 sequence: CASSQDSQVAQYF. In DNA form, the CDR3 reads TGCGCCAGCAGCCAAGATTCCCAGGTTGCGCAGTATTTT.

This clonotype has a count of ten or more. The rearrangement links TRBV6-6 to TRBJ2-3; 12 nucleotides align to TRBD2. After removal of 4 bases from V and 7 bases from J, the junction contained 6 bases not matched to a gene. This CDR3 has 15 residues. CDR1 is MNHNY and CDR2 is SVGAGI in the germline V gene (reference sequence). CDR3 loop: CASSSPGLAGYTQYF. CDR3 bases: TGTGCCAGCAGTTCCCCCGGACTAGCGGGGTATACGCAGTATTTT.